There are a few counts of the clone carrying this TCR beta chain. The record originates from a study of T-cell reconstitution after alpha-beta-depleted transplantation in children. Using unique molecular identifiers, the investigators prepared the TCRbeta library. TCRdb called the PCR reads again in MiXCR, with one record for every CDR3 protein. The table has 750,000 to 950,000 distinct CDR3 sequences, 16% seen once; the top ten hold roughly 5%. Trimming removed 1 base at V and 3 bases at J, with 5 bases between. This CDR3 contains 12 residues. Germline values: CDR1 SGHRS, CDR2 YFSETQ. Sequences were derived from PBMCs, mostly from graft donor cells, sampled 360 days after TCRalphabeta/CD19-depleted stem cell transplant. This chain connects TRBV5-1 to TRBJ2-7; D gene ambiguous. The sequence was obtained from a male patient younger than 18 who had a stem cell transplant for acute lymphoblastic leukemia, so the T cells may come from the graft donor. CDR3: CASSLSHYEQYF. Written as DNA, the CDR3 is TGCGCCAGCAGCTTGAGCCACTACGAGCAGTACTTC.